The rows below give T cell receptor beta chains drawn from one sample of a study of radiotherapy plus CTLA-4 blockade in lung cancer. Assay: immunoSEQ multiplex PCR; the TCRdb copy retains only in-frame clones and omits some. The sample consists of 24,000 or so clones, about three quarters of them appearing once. The sequencing here drew on peripheral blood, taken from a patient treated with radiotherapy plus ipilimumab. The receptors shown here come from a human donor with non-small cell lung cancer who had stable disease on radiotherapy plus ipilimumab. CDR3s include the opening cysteine and the closing phenylalanine or tryptophan. The D gene is left open where the match is weak. Clone size is stated in some rows and not others, as once, few, many or a class when expanded.

DNA: TGTGCCAGCAGCCCCCGCCGATGGACCGAGGGAGGAGAGACCCAGTACTTC; CDR3: CASSPRRWTEGGETQYF; size: .; V: TRBV9; D: .; J: TRBJ2-5
DNA: TGTGCCAGTACCCCCGGCGGGGCCCAACTGAACTTC; CDR3: CASTPGGAQLNF; size: .; V: TRBV19; D: .; J: TRBJ2-7
DNA: TGCGCCAGCAGCTTCCAGCCCACGCAAGAGACCCAGTACTTC; CDR3: CASSFQPTQETQYF; size: .; V: TRBV5-1; D: .; J: TRBJ2-5
DNA: TGTGCCAGCAGCTCCTATAGCGGGAGGGCCTCAGCTGAGCAGTTCTTC; CDR3: CASSSYSGRASAEQFF; size: .; V: TRBV7-3; D: TRBD2; J: TRBJ2-1
DNA: TGTGCCAGCAGCTCCCGGACAGGGGTAATGAACACTGAAGCTTTCTTT; CDR3: CASSSRTGVMNTEAFF; size: .; V: TRBV7-2; D: TRBD1; J: TRBJ1-1
DNA: TGCGCCAGCAGCCCTAACCTAGCGGGAGAGACCCAGTACTTC; CDR3: CASSPNLAGETQYF; size: .; V: TRBV5-1; D: TRBD2; J: TRBJ2-5
DNA: TGTGCCAGCAGCCCAAAGCTAGGGGGCGTTGATAGCACAGATACGCAGTATTTT; CDR3: CASSPKLGGVDSTDTQYF; size: .; V: TRBV5-4; D: TRBD1; J: TRBJ2-3
DNA: TGTGCCAGCTCACCGGCCCAGAGATTAGCCAAAAACATTCAGTACTTC; CDR3: CASSPAQRLAKNIQYF; size: .; V: TRBV18; D: .; J: TRBJ2-4
DNA: TGTGCCAGCAGCTGGGCGTTAGGAGTCGACAATGAGCAGTTCTTC; CDR3: CASSWALGVDNEQFF; size: .; V: TRBV11-3; D: .; J: TRBJ2-1
DNA: TGTGCCAGCAGCCCCAACACAGATACGCAGTATTTT; CDR3: CASSPNTDTQYF; size: .; V: TRBV5-4; D: .; J: TRBJ2-3
DNA: TGTGCCAGTAGTAACGACAGGTTAAACTATGGCTACACCTTC; CDR3: CASSNDRLNYGYTF; size: .; V: TRBV19; D: .; J: TRBJ1-2
DNA: TGTGCCAGCAGTACCGCCCGGTCCACCAAAAACATTCAGTACTTC; CDR3: CASSTARSTKNIQYF; size: .; V: TRBV6-5; D: .; J: TRBJ2-4
DNA: TGTGCCAGCAGTTTTACAGAAACCAGGGGAACTGAAGCTTTCTTT; CDR3: CASSFTETRGTEAFF; size: .; V: TRBV27; D: .; J: TRBJ1-1
DNA: TGTGCCAGCAAGATAGCAGGCACAGATACGCAGTATTTT; CDR3: CASKIAGTDTQYF; size: .; V: TRBV27; D: .; J: TRBJ2-3
DNA: TGTGCCAGCAGCGTTACCCTAGCGGGAGAACCAGAGCAGTACTTC; CDR3: CASSVTLAGEPEQYF; size: .; V: TRBV9; D: TRBD2; J: TRBJ2-7
DNA: TGTGCCAGCAGTTACCCACAGGGGGGTGTGGAGACCCAGTACTTC; CDR3: CASSYPQGGVETQYF; size: .; V: TRBV6-6; D: TRBD1; J: TRBJ2-5
DNA: TGTGCCAGCAGCTTAGCGGTAGTTGGGACCGGGGAGCTGTTTTTT; CDR3: CASSLAVVGTGELFF; size: .; V: TRBV7-9; D: .; J: TRBJ2-2
DNA: TGTGCCAGCAGCCCCGGATTGCATGAGCAGTTCTTC; CDR3: CASSPGLHEQFF; size: .; V: TRBV7-2; D: .; J: TRBJ2-1
DNA: TGTGCCAGCACCGAAGGAGCATATGGCTACACCTTC; CDR3: CASTEGAYGYTF; size: few; V: TRBV6-1; D: .; J: TRBJ1-2
DNA: TGCGCCAGCAGCAACCGGGACAGGGCGTCCTACGAGCAGTACTTC; CDR3: CASSNRDRASYEQYF; size: once; V: TRBV5-1; D: TRBD1; J: TRBJ2-7
DNA: TGTGCCAGCACCCCGGGTCTAGCGGGGGGCGAGCAGTACTTC; CDR3: CASTPGLAGGEQYF; size: few; V: TRBV6-6; D: TRBD2; J: TRBJ2-7
DNA: TGCGCCAGCAGCCAAGACGACCGCACAGATACGCAGTATTTT; CDR3: CASSQDDRTDTQYF; size: .; V: TRBV4-3; D: .; J: TRBJ2-3
DNA: TGTGCCAGTAGTGAGGCAGATACGCAGTATTTT; CDR3: CASSEADTQYF; size: .; V: TRBV19; D: .; J: TRBJ2-3
DNA: TGTGCCAGCAGCTTGAAGGGCAGCTACGAGCAGTACTTC; CDR3: CASSLKGSYEQYF; size: .; V: TRBV5-4; D: .; J: TRBJ2-7
DNA: TGTGCCAGCAGCCGAGATCCGACAGGGGTTGAAGCTTTCTTT; CDR3: CASSRDPTGVEAFF; size: .; V: TRBV4-2; D: TRBD1; J: TRBJ1-1
DNA: TGTGCCAGCAGCTTAGGCATTACAAGAGAAACTAATGAAAAACTGTTTTTT; CDR3: CASSLGITRETNEKLFF; size: .; V: TRBV7-2; D: .; J: TRBJ1-4
DNA: TGTGCCAGCAGCTCGGGGTGGTCTGAAGCTTTCTTT; CDR3: CASSSGWSEAFF; size: .; V: TRBV11-3; D: .; J: TRBJ1-1
DNA: TGTGCCAGTAGTAAAGGTTCGACTAGCCGCACCGGGGAGCTGTTTTTT; CDR3: CASSKGSTSRTGELFF; size: .; V: TRBV19; D: TRBD2; J: TRBJ2-2
DNA: TGCGCCAGCAGGCCCCAGGGGGCTGGTAATGAAAAACTGTTTTTT; CDR3: CASRPQGAGNEKLFF; size: .; V: TRBV4-1; D: TRBD1; J: TRBJ1-4
DNA: TGTGCCAGCAGCTTGAGCGGAGGGACCACCGGGGAGCTGTTTTTT; CDR3: CASSLSGGTTGELFF; size: .; V: TRBV5-6; D: .; J: TRBJ2-2
DNA: TGTGCCAGCAGACTACTAGCGGGAGTTATGGAGACCCAGTACTTC; CDR3: CASRLLAGVMETQYF; size: .; V: TRBV27; D: TRBD2; J: TRBJ2-5
DNA: TGTGCCAGCAGTCGCGGGACAGGGCAATACGAGCAGTACTTC; CDR3: CASSRGTGQYEQYF; size: .; V: TRBV6-6; D: TRBD1; J: TRBJ2-7
DNA: TGTGCCAGCAGCTTGCGGACCGGGGGGGCAGATACGCAGTATTTT; CDR3: CASSLRTGGADTQYF; size: .; V: TRBV5-6; D: TRBD2; J: TRBJ2-3
DNA: TGTGCCAGCAGTGAAGGAATGTACGACACAGATACGCAGTATTTT; CDR3: CASSEGMYDTDTQYF; size: .; V: TRBV2; D: .; J: TRBJ2-3
DNA: TGTGCCAGCAGCCAATCGAAAACGGGAGTAGGTTGGAATGAGCAGTTCTTC; CDR3: CASSQSKTGVGWNEQFF; size: .; V: TRBV4-2; D: .; J: TRBJ2-1
DNA: TGTGCCATCAGTGGCGGGACAGGGGTATTCGGCAATCAGCCCCAGCATTTT; CDR3: CAISGGTGVFGNQPQHF; size: .; V: TRBV10-3; D: TRBD1; J: TRBJ1-5
DNA: TGTGCCAGCAGCCCCGGGACTGACGGAAACACCATATATTTT; CDR3: CASSPGTDGNTIYF; size: few; V: TRBV7-6; D: .; J: TRBJ1-3
DNA: TGTGCCAGCAGCGTAGATCCCCAGGGCACCTACGAGCAGTACTTC; CDR3: CASSVDPQGTYEQYF; size: .; V: TRBV9; D: .; J: TRBJ2-7
DNA: TGTGCCAGCAGTGTAGGGAACTACGAGCAGTACTTC; CDR3: CASSVGNYEQYF; size: .; V: TRBV2; D: .; J: TRBJ2-7
DNA: TGTGCCAGCAGCCCTCTAGCGGGAGCCAGATCGAACACCGGGGAGCTGTTTTTT; CDR3: CASSPLAGARSNTGELFF; size: .; V: TRBV4-2; D: TRBD2; J: TRBJ2-2
DNA: TGTGCCAGCAGCTCAGACAGGGCCGGGGAGCTGTTTTTT; CDR3: CASSSDRAGELFF; size: .; V: TRBV7-2; D: TRBD1; J: TRBJ2-2
DNA: TGTGCCAGCTCACAGAACAGGGACACTGAAGCTTTCTTT; CDR3: CASSQNRDTEAFF; size: .; V: TRBV18; D: .; J: TRBJ1-1
DNA: TGTGCCAGCTCACTAAAAAGAGACAGGGATCCTAGCACAGATACGCAGTATTTT; CDR3: CASSLKRDRDPSTDTQYF; size: .; V: TRBV18; D: TRBD1; J: TRBJ2-3
DNA: TGTGCCAGTAGTGCCGGACTAGCTCCCTACAATGAGCAGTTCTTC; CDR3: CASSAGLAPYNEQFF; size: few; V: TRBV19; D: TRBD2; J: TRBJ2-1
DNA: TGTGCCAGCAGTATCCAGGGGGTGAATCAGCCCCAGCATTTT; CDR3: CASSIQGVNQPQHF; size: .; V: TRBV6-6; D: TRBD1; J: TRBJ1-5
DNA: TGTGCCAGTAGTACAGGGAAACCCCTTGCAGATACGCAGTATTTT; CDR3: CASSTGKPLADTQYF; size: .; V: TRBV19; D: .; J: TRBJ2-3
DNA: TGCGCCAGCAGCCCACCGGGACAGGATCTCTATGGCTACACCTTC; CDR3: CASSPPGQDLYGYTF; size: .; V: TRBV4-1; D: TRBD1; J: TRBJ1-2
DNA: TGTGCCAGCAGCCCAGGAGTCGAGGAGACCCAGTACTTC; CDR3: CASSPGVEETQYF; size: .; V: TRBV7-2; D: .; J: TRBJ2-5
DNA: TGTGCCAGCAGTGAAGACAGGGAGATGAACACTGAAGCTTTCTTT; CDR3: CASSEDREMNTEAFF; size: .; V: TRBV2; D: .; J: TRBJ1-1
DNA: TGCGCCAGCAGCTCGACTCGGGACACCATATATTTT; CDR3: CASSSTRDTIYF; size: .; V: TRBV5-1; D: .; J: TRBJ1-3
DNA: TGTGCCAGCAGTGGGGGCGGTTCCGCTAACTATGGCTACACCTTC; CDR3: CASSGGGSANYGYTF; size: .; V: TRBV6-1; D: .; J: TRBJ1-2
DNA: TGTGCCACCAAAGGGGGGAGGCGGCCAGATACGCAGTATTTT; CDR3: CATKGGRRPDTQYF; size: .; V: TRBV5-4; D: .; J: TRBJ2-3
DNA: TGCGCCAGCAGTGAGTCGGCGGGGTTCGGTAACTATGGCTACACCTTC; CDR3: CASSESAGFGNYGYTF; size: .; V: TRBV10-2; D: .; J: TRBJ1-2
DNA: TGTGCCAGCAGTTTCGGGGGTCAGCCCCAGCATTTT; CDR3: CASSFGGQPQHF; size: few; V: TRBV6-5; D: .; J: TRBJ1-5
DNA: TGTGCCAGCAGGCGAACCGGGACAATCCAAGAGACCCAGTACTTC; CDR3: CASRRTGTIQETQYF; size: .; V: TRBV6-1; D: .; J: TRBJ2-5